This T cell receptor beta chain was captured by sequencing in a study of blood T cell dynamics during melanoma immunotherapy. Study-level information: First-line therapy was either pembrolizumab or nivolumab with ipilimumab for metastatic melanoma. Study-level results: The study could not tell melanoma-specific clones from general immune activation.

Produced via immunoSEQ multiplex PCR; TCRdb's table is partial and in-frame only. Of fewer than 20,000 clones listed, roughly nine tenths were seen once; the top ten hold less than 2%. Deletions cut 4 bases from V and 4 bases from J, with 20 bases between. Germline V lookup: CDR1 SQVTM, CDR2 ANQGSEA. The CDR3 totals 15 residues. In the case of this clone: Its target is unknown.

As for time point: pre-treatment baseline. Samples come from before therapy and from week 3 after the first blockade cycle. Disease control meant complete response, partial response or stable disease at 12 weeks. The genes are TRBV29-1 and TRBJ2-7; the D gene is possibly TRBD2 (6 bases). The source of this sequence is a human donor with melanoma. This material consisted of blood, taken from a patient treated with checkpoint blockade. Here the CDR3 reads CSVGRRDLGDYEQYF. The CDR3 coding sequence is TGCAGCGTTGGGCGTCGGGACTTGGGGGATTACGAGCAGTACTTC.